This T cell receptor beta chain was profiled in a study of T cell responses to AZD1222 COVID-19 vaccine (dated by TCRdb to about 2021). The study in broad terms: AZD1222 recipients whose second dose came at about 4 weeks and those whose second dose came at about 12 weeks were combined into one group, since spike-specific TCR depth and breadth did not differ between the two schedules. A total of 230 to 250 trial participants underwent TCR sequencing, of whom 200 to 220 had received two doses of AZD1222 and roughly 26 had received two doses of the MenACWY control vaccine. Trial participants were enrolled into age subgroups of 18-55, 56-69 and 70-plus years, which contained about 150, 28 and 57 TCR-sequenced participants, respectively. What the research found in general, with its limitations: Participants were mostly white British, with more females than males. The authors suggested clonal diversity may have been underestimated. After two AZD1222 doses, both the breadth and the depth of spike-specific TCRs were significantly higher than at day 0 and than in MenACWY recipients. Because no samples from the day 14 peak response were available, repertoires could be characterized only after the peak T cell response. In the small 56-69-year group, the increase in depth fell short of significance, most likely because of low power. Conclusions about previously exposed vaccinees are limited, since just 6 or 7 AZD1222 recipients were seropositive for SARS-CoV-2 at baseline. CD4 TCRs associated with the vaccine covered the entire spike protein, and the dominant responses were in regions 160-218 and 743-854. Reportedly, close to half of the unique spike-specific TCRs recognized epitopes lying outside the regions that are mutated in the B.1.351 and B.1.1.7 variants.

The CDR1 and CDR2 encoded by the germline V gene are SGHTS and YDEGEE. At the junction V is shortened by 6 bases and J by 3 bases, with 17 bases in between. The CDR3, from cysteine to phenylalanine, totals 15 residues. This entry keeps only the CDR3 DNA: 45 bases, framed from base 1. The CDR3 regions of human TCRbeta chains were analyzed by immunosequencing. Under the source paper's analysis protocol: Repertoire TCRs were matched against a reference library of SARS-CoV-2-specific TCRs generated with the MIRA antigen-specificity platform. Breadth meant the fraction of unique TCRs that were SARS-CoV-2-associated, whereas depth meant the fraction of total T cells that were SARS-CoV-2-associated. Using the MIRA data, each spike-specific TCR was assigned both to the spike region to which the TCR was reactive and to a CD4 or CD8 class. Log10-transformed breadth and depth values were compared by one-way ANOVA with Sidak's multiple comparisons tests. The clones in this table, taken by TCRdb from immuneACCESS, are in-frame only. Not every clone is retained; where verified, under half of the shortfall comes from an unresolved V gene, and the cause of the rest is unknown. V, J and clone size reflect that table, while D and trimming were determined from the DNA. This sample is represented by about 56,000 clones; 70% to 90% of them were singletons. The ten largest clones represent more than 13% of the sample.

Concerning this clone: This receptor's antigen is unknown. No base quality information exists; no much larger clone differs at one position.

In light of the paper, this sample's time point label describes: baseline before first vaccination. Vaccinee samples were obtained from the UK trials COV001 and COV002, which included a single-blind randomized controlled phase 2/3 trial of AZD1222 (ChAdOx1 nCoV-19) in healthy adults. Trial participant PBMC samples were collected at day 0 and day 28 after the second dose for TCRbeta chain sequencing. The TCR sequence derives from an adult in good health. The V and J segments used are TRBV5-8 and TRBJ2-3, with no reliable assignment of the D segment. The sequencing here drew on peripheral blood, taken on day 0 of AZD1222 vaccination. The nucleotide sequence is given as TGTGCCAGCACCCCTTCTGGAAGTTGGACAGATACGCAGTATTTT. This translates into CASTPSGSWTDTQYF.